These T cell receptor beta chains were read from a single sample in a study of blood T cell repertoires in COVID-19. Method: immunoSEQ multiplex PCR; TCRdb's copy keeps in-frame clones and lacks some. The sample holds more than 200,000 clones, less than 85% seen once. Sequenced sample: peripheral blood. All receptors come from an older woman with active or convalescent COVID-19. CDR3s include the opening cysteine and the closing phenylalanine or tryptophan. Fields, in order: J gene, D gene, clone size, V gene, CDR3 protein, CDR3 DNA. D genes are given only for firm matches. Not all rows give a size; the values are once, few, many and, for expanded clones, a class.

>TRBJ2-7|TRBD2|.|TRBV3-1/TRBV3-2
CASSQASGGSSYEQYF
TGTGCCAGCAGCCAAGCTAGCGGGGGGTCCTCCTACGAGCAGTACTTC
>TRBJ1-5|.|.|TRBV7-2
CASSPIMGLGVGQPQHF
TGTGCCAGCAGCCCGATTATGGGCCTCGGGGTTGGTCAGCCCCAGCATTTT
>TRBJ1-2|TRBD1|many|TRBV5-8
CASSFGTDLGYGYTF
TGTGCCAGCAGCTTTGGGACAGACCTCGGGTATGGCTACACCTTC
>TRBJ2-7|.|once|TRBV11-2
CASSSGLGTYEQYF
TGTGCCAGCAGCTCCGGACTGGGGACCTACGAGCAGTACTTC
>TRBJ1-1|.|.|TRBV16
CASSPEALFTEAFF
TGTGCCAGCAGCCCAGAGGCCTTGTTCACTGAAGCTTTCTTT
>TRBJ2-1|TRBD2|.|TRBV9
CASSPRGTSGMRYNEQFF
TGTGCCAGCAGCCCCCGAGGGACTAGCGGGATGAGATACAATGAGCAGTTCTTC
>TRBJ2-2|.|.|TRBV11-3
CASSSDSSGELFF
TGTGCCAGCAGCTCCGACTCGTCCGGGGAGCTGTTTTTT
>TRBJ1-1|TRBD1|.|TRBV30
CAWKIQGRHTEAFF
TGTGCCTGGAAAATACAGGGGAGGCACACTGAAGCTTTCTTT
>TRBJ2-1|.|.|TRBV6-5
CASSLTPQGRNEQFF
TGTGCCAGCAGCTTGACTCCACAGGGGAGGAATGAGCAGTTCTTC
>TRBJ2-7|.|.|TRBV19
CASSPRGTGSSYEQYF
TGTGCCAGTAGCCCCCGGGGGACGGGTAGCTCCTACGAGCAGTACTTC
>TRBJ2-7|TRBD2|.|TRBV5-4
CASSLQSWTSGDSYEQYF
TGTGCCAGCAGCCTCCAGTCCTGGACTAGCGGGGACTCCTACGAGCAGTACTTC
>TRBJ1-2|.|.|TRBV19
CASSIPGYYGYTF
TGTGCCAGTAGTATACCGGGTTACTATGGCTACACCTTC
>TRBJ1-6|TRBD1|.|TRBV6-5
CASSYSPGQHSPLHF
TGTGCCAGCAGTTACTCTCCGGGACAGCATTCACCCCTCCACTTT
>TRBJ1-4|.|.|TRBV6-5
CASSKFRGGWEKLFF
TGTGCCAGCAGCAAGTTCCGTGGGGGGTGGGAAAAACTGTTTTTT
>TRBJ2-5|TRBD2|.|TRBV27
CASSLRQPLAGGPRETQYF
TGTGCCAGCAGTCTCAGACAGCCCCTAGCGGGAGGGCCCAGGGAGACCCAGTACTTC
>TRBJ1-3|.|.|TRBV19
CASSIMAFGQHSGNTIYF
TGTGCCAGTAGTATAATGGCCTTCGGACAGCACTCTGGAAACACCATATATTTT
>TRBJ1-5|TRBD1|.|TRBV18
CASSLSQGDQPQHF
TGTGCCAGCTCACTATCTCAGGGGGATCAGCCCCAGCATTTT
>TRBJ2-1|TRBD2|.|TRBV7-6
CASSLGGQRELRYNEQFF
TGTGCCAGCAGCTTAGGGGGGCAGCGGGAGCTACGATACAATGAGCAGTTCTTC